Each of the 2 T cell receptor beta chains below was sequenced from the same sample in a study of identical twins. TCRdb reanalysed the 5' RACE reads using MiXCR and keeps one entry per CDR3 protein. The table lists about 690,000 distinct CDR3 sequences, 21% of them singletons. These data also featured in a second study, about T cells expressing NK-cell markers.

Material: PBMCs. The source of these receptors is a woman aged 18-35 years in good health.

This clonotype has more than one count but fewer than ten. The rearrangement uses TRBV6-2 or TRBV6-3 and TRBJ2-2; D is ambiguous. The length of the CDR3 is 14 residues. With 5 bases removed from V and 1 base from J, the gap between germline ends came to 8 bases. Germline lookup yields CDR1 MNHEY and CDR2 SVGEGT. CDR3 residues: CASSRNRNTGELFF. The DNA of the CDR3 is TGTGCCAGCAGTCGTAACCGGAACACCGGGGAGCTGTTTTTT.

The gene calls are TRBV7-2 and TRBJ2-4; TRBD2 matches at 8 bases. The ends lost 6 bases at V and 7 bases at J; junction bases unmatched: 11. Germline assignment: CDR1 SGHTA and CDR2 FQGNSA. CDR3 size: 15 residues. CDR3 amino acids: CASRTGGLERNIQYF. In DNA form, the CDR3 reads TGTGCCAGCAGAACGGGGGGGCTCGAGAGGAACATTCAGTACTTC.